The source of this T cell receptor (beta chain) is a study of patients and donors after allogeneic stem cell transplantation. V lost 4 bases and J 6 bases, leaving 18 bases between the germline ends. The germline V gene has CDR1 LGHDT and CDR2 YNNKEL (reference sequence). CDR3 length: 15 amino acids. Via MiXCR, TCRdb re-called the RT-PCR reads, giving one row per CDR3 protein. The repertoire consists of roughly 880,000 distinct CDR3 sequences, with roughly 17% occurring once and the leading ten covering roughly 6%. Sequenced material: blood, either unsorted or a sorted T cell fraction (not recorded which). V gene TRBV3-1 combines with J gene TRBJ1-2; D remains unclear. The origin of this receptor is a human donor who was either an allogeneic HSCT recipient or a stem cell or donor lymphocyte infusion donor (not recorded which). It is not recorded whose cells these are; they may come from a transplant donor. The CDR3 region is CASSPHPGWEDGYTF. The CDR3 bases are TGTGCCAGCAGCCCCCACCCGGGGTGGGAGGATGGCTACACCTTC.